This T cell receptor beta chain is drawn from a study of T cells after yellow fever vaccination. Findings and limits, study-wide: Of the clonotypes, a small share occurred in both CD4 and CD8 compartments. The booster response re-showed most primary clones: approximately 95% CD4, approximately 90% CD8.

The CDR3 loop spans 16 amino acids. Between the trimmed V and J ends, which lost 5 bases and 0 bases, there was a span of 16 bases. Per the germline V gene, CDR1 is SGHRS and CDR2 is YFSETQ. Generation of TCR cDNA used 5'RACE template switching (which added a universal primer site and UMIs). In TCRdb, the 5' RACE reads were re-called with MiXCR into one record per CDR3 protein. The table shows roughly 340,000 distinct CDR3 sequences, with 4% occurring only once. As for this clonotype: Its antigen is as yet unknown.

The chain recombines TRBV5-1 with TRBJ2-3; possibly TRBD1 or TRBD2 for D (5 bases each). This TCR was sampled from a man aged 18 to 30 who received the YFV17D yellow fever vaccine. Source: PBMCs, taken 5 days after the yellow fever booster vaccination. This chain's CDR3 is CASRLGALASTDTQYF. DNA for the CDR3: TGCGCCAGCAGATTAGGGGCCCTAGCTAGCACAGATACGCAGTATTTT.